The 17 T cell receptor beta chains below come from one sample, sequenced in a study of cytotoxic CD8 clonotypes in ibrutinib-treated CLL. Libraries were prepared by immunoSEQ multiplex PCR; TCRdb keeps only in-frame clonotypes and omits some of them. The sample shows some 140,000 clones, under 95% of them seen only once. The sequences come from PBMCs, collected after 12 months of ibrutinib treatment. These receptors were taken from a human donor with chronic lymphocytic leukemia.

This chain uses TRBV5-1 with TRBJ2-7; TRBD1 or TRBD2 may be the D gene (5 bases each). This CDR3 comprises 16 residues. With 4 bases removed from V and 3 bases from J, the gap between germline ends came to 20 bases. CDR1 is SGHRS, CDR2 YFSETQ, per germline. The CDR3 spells CASSEPRGSLIYEQYF. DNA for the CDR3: TGCGCCAGCAGCGAACCCCGGGGCTCTCTAATCTACGAGCAGTACTTC. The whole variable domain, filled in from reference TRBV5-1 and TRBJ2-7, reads KAGVTQTPRYLIKTRGQQVTLSCSPISGHRSVSWYQQTPGQGLQFLFEYFSETQRNKGNFPGRFSGRQFSNSRSEMNVSTLELGDSALYLCASSEPRGSLIYEQYFGPGTRLTVT.

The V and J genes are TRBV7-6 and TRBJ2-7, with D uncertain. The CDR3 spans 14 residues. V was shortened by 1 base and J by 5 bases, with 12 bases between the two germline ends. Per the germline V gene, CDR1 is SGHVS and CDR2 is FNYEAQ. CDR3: CASSLEQNAHEQYF. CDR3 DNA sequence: TGTGCCAGCAGCTTAGAACAGAATGCCCACGAGCAGTACTTC. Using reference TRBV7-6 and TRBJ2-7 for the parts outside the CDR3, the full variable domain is GAGVSQSPRYKVTKRGQDVALRCDPISGHVSLYWYRQALGQGPEFLTYFNYEAQQDKSGLPNDRFSAERPEGSISTLTIQRTEQRDSAMYRCASSLEQNAHEQYFGPGTRLTVT.

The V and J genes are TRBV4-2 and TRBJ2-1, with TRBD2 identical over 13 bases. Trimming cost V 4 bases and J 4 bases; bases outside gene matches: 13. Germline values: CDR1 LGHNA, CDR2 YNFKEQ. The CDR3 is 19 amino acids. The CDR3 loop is CASSLQRTPGLAGYNEQFF. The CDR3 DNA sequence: TGTGCCAGCAGCCTACAACGTACCCCGGGACTAGCGGGGTACAATGAGCAGTTCTTC.

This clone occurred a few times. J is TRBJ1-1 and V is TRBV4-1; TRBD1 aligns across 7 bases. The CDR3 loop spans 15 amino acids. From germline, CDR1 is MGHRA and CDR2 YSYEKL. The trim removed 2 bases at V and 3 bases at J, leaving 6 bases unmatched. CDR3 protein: CASSQRDRVDTEAFF. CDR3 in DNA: TGCGCCAGCAGCCAACGAGACAGGGTGGACACTGAAGCTTTCTTT.

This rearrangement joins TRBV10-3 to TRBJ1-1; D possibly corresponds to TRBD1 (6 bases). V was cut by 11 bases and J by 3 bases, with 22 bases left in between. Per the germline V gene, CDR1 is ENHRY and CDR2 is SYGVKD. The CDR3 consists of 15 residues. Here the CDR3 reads CAGKSAGAGDTEAFF. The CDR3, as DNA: TGTGCCGGGAAATCCGCAGGGGCGGGGGACACTGAAGCTTTCTTT.

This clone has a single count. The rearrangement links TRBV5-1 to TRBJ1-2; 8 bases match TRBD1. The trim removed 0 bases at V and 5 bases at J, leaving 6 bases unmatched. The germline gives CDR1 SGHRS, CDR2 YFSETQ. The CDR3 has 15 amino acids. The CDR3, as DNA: TGCGCCAGCAGCTTGGTGTCAGGGGGCCCGTATGGCTACACCTTC. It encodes CASSLVSGGPYGYTF.

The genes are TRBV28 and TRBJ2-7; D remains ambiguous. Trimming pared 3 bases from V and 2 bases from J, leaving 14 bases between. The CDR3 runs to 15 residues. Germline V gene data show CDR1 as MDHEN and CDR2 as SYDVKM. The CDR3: CASSFLQGFTYEQYF. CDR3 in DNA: TGTGCCAGCAGTTTTCTACAAGGCTTCACCTACGAGCAGTACTTC.

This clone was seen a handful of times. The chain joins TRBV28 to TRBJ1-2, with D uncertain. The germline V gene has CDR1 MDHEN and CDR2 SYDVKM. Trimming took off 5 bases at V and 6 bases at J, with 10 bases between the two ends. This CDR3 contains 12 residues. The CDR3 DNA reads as TGTGCCAGCAGTCAAGGATTCGATGGCTACACCTTC. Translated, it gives CASSQGFDGYTF.

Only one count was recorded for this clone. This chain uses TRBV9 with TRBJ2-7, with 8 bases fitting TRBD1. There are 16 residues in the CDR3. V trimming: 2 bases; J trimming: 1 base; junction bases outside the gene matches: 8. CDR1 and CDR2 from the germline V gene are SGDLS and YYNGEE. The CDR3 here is CASSVGPGQGSYEQYF. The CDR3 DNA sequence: TGTGCCAGCAGCGTTGGTCCAGGACAGGGTTCCTACGAGCAGTACTTC.

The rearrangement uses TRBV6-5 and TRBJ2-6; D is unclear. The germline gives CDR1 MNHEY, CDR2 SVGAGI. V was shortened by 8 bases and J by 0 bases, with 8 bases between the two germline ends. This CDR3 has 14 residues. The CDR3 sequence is CASGRTSGANVLTF. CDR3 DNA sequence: TGTGCCAGCGGCAGAACCTCTGGGGCCAACGTCCTGACTTTC.

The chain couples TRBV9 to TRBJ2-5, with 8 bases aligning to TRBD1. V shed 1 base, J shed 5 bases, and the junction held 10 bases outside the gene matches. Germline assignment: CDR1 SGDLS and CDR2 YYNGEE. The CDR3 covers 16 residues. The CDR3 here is CASSVWHGQGGETQYF. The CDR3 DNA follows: TGTGCCAGCAGCGTATGGCACGGACAGGGCGGGGAGACCCAGTACTTC.

For the CDR3, the DNA is TGTGCCATCAGTCCGACAGGGAAATGGCCAGATACGCAGTATTTT. Its translation is CAISPTGKWPDTQYF. The chain combines TRBV10-3 with TRBJ2-3; 7 nucleotides agree with TRBD1. Germline V gene sequence: CDR1 ENHRY, CDR2 SYGVKD. The length of the CDR3 is 15 residues. V shed 5 bases, J shed 4 bases, and the junction held 9 bases outside the gene matches.

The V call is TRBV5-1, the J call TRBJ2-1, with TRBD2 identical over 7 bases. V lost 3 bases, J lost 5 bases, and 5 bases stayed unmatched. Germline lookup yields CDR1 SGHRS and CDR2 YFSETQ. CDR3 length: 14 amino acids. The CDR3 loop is CASSSGLDHNEQFF. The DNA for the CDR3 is TGCGCCAGCAGCTCTGGACTAGATCACAATGAGCAGTTCTTC.

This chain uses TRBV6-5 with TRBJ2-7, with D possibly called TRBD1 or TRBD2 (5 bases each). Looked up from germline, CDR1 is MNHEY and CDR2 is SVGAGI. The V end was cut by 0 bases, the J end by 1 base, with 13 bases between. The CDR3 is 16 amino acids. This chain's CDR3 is CASSYSISGRSYEQYF. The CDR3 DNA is TGTGCCAGCAGTTACTCGATCTCGGGGCGGTCCTACGAGCAGTACTTC.

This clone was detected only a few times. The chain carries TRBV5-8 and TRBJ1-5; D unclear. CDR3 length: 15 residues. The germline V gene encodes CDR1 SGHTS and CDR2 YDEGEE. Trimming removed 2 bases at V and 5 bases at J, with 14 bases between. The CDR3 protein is CASSFGPTTDQPQHF. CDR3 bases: TGTGCCAGCAGCTTCGGTCCAACTACCGATCAGCCCCAGCATTTT.

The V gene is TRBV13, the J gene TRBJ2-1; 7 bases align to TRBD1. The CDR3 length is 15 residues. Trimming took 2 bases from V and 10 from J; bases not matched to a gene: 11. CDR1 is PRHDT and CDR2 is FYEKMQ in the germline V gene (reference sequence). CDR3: CASSLRGNSQGEQFF. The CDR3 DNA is TGTGCCAGCAGCTTAAGGGGGAACTCACAGGGGGAGCAGTTCTTC. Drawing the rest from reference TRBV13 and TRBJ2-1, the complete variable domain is AAGVIQSPRHLIKEKRETATLKCYPIPRHDTVYWYQQGPGQDPQFLISFYEKMQSDKGSIPDRFSAQQFSDYHSELNMSSLELGDSALYFCASSLRGNSQGEQFFGPGTRLTVL.

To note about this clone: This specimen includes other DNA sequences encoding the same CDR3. CDR3 nucleotides: TGTGCCAGCAGCCTAGGACTAGCGGGCACCTACGAGCAGTACTTC. It codes for CASSLGLAGTYEQYF. The chain joins TRBV5-4 to TRBJ2-7; 11 positions match TRBD2. Per the germline V gene, CDR1 is SGHNT and CDR2 is YYREEE (reference sequence). CDR3 length: 15 residues. V shed 4 bases and J 2 bases; nucleotides not matched to a gene: 5.